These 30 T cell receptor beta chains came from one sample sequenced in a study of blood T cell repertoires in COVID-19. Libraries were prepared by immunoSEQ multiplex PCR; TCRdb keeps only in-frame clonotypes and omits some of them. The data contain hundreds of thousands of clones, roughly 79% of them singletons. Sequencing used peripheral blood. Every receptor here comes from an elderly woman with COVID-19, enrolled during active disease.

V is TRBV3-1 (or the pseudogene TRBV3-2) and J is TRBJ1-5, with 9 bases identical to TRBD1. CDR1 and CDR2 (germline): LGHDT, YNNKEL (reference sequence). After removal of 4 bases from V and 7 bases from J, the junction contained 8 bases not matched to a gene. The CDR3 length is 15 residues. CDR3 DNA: TGTGCCAGCAGCCCTCGGGGACAGGGCGGGCAGCCCCAGCATTTT. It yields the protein CASSPRGQGGQPQHF.

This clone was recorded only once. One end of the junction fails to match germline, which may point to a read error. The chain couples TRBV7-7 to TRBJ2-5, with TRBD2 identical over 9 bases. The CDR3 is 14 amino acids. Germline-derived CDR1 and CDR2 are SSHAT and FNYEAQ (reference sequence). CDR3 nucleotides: TGTGCTAGCAGCTTAGCGGGAGCTGGAGAGACCCAGTACTTC. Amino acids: CASSLAGAGETQYF.

In DNA form, the CDR3 reads TGTGCCAGCAGCTTTGGGCTCCCGGCCAACAATGAGCAGTTCTTC. Protein sequence: CASSFGLPANNEQFF. The genes are TRBV7-2 and TRBJ2-1; D call uncertain. V gave up 3 bases and J gave up 5 bases, with 14 bases separating them. In germline, CDR1 is SGHTA, CDR2 FQGNSA. The CDR3 is 15 amino acids.

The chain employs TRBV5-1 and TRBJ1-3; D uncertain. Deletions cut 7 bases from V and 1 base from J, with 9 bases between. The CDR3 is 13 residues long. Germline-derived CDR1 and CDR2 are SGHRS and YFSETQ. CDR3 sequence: CASARESGNTIYF. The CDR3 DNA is TGCGCCAGCGCAAGGGAGTCTGGAAACACCATATATTTT.

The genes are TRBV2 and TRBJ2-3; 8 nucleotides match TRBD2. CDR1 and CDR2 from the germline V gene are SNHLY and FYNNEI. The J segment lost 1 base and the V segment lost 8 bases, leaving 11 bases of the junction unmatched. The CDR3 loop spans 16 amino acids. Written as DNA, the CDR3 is TGTGCCAGCTTATTAAGCGGGAGCGGAGGCACAGATACGCAGTATTTT. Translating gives CASLLSGSGGTDTQYF. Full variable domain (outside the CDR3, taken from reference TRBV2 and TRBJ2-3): EPEVTQTPSHQVTQMGQEVILRCVPISNHLYFYWYRQILGQKVEFLVSFYNNEISEKSEIFDDQFSVERPDGSNFTLKIRSTKLEDSAMYFCASLLSGSGGTDTQYFGPGTRLTVL.

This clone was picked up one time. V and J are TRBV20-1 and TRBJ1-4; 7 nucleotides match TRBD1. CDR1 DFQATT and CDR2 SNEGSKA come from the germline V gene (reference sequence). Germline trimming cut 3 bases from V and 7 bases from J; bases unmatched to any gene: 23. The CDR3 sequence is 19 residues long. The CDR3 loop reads CSASRIGSESEGAGEKLFF. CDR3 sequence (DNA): TGCAGTGCTAGTCGAATTGGAAGCGAATCAGAGGGGGCGGGTGAAAAACTGTTTTTT.

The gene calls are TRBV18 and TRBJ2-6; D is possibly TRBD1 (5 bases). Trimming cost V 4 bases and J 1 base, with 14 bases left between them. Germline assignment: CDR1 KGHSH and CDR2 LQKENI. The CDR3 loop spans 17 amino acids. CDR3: CASSQDSRTSGANVLTF. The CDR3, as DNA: TGTGCCAGCTCACAAGACAGCAGAACTTCTGGGGCCAACGTCCTGACTTTC.

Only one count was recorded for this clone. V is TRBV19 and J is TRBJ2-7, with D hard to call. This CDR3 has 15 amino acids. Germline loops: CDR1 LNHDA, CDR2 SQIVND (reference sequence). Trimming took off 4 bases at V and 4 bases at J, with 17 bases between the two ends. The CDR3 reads CASSNMVGHDYEQYF. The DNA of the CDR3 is TGTGCCAGTAGTAACATGGTGGGCCATGATTACGAGCAGTACTTC.

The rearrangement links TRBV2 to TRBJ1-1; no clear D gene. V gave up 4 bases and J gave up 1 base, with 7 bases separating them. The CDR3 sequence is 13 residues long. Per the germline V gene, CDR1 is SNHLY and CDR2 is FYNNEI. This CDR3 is CASSVRQNTEAFF. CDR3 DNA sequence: TGTGCCAGCAGTGTGAGACAGAACACTGAAGCTTTCTTT.

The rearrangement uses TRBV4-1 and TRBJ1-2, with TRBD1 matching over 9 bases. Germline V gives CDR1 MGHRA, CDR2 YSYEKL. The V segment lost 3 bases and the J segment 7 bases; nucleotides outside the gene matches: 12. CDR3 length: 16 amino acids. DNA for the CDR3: TGCGCCAGCAGCCAGAATCGTCCGGGACAGGGCTCTGGCTACACCTTC. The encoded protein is CASSQNRPGQGSGYTF.

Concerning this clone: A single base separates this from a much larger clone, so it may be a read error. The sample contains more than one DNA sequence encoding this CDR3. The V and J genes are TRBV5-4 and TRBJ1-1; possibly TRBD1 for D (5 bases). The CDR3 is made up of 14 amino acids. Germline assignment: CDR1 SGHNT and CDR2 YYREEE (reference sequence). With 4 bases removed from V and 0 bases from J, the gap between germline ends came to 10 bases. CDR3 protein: CASSTGLMNTEAFF. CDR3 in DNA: TGTGCCAGCAGCACGGGACTGATGAACACTGAAGCTTTCTTT.

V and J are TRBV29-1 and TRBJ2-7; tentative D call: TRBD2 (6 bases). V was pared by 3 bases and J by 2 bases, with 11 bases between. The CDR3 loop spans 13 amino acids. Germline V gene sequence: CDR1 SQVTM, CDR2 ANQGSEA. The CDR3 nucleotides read TGCAGCGTTGAGTCAGGGAGGACCTACGAGCAGTACTTC. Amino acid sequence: CSVESGRTYEQYF.

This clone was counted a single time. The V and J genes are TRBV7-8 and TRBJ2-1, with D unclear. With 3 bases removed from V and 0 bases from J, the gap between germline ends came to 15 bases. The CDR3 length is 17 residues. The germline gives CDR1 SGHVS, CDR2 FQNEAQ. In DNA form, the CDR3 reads TGTGCCAGCAGCTTGCCTCGGAGACTGAGCTCCTACAATGAGCAGTTCTTC. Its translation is CASSLPRRLSSYNEQFF.

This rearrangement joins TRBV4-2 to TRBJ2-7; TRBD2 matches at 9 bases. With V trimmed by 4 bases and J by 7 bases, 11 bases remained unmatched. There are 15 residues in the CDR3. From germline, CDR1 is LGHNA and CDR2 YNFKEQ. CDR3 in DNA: TGTGCCAGCAGCCCGCTTAGCGGGGGTCCCCTTGAGCAGTACTTC. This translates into CASSPLSGGPLEQYF.

CDR3 region: CASSLTGPRAFF. CDR3 nucleotide sequence: TGTGCCAGCAGTTTAACAGGGCCACGAGCTTTCTTT. The chain combines TRBV28 with TRBJ1-1, with D possibly being TRBD1 (6 bases). This CDR3 contains 12 residues. V shed 2 bases and J shed 10 bases, with 11 bases lying between them. CDR1 and CDR2 from the germline V gene are MDHEN and SYDVKM.

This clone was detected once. In DNA form, the CDR3 reads TGTGCCAGCAGTGAATACGGGACTAGCGGGATCAATGAGCAGTTCTTC. This sequence encodes CASSEYGTSGINEQFF. The chain combines TRBV25-1 with TRBJ2-1; 13 bases are a match to TRBD2. V lost 0 bases and J lost 6; bases outside the gene matches: 2. CDR1 and CDR2 (germline): MGHDK, SYGVNS. CDR3 length: 16 amino acids. Full variable domain (missing parts from reference TRBV25-1 and TRBJ2-1): EADIYQTPRYLVIGTGKKITLECSQTMGHDKMYWYQQDPGMELHLIHYSYGVNSTEKGDLSSESTVSRIRTEHFPLTLESARPSHTSQYLCASSEYGTSGINEQFFGPGTRLTVL.

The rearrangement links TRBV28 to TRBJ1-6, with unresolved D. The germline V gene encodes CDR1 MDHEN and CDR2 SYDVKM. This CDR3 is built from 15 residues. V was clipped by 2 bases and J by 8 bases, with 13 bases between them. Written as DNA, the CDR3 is TGTGCCAGCAGTTTAGCCCCAATTCAGGATTCACCCCTCCACTTT. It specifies CASSLAPIQDSPLHF. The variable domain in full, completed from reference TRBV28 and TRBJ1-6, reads DVKVTQSSRYLVKRTGEKVFLECVQDMDHENMFWYRQDPGLGLRLIYFSYDVKMKEKGDIPEGYSVSREKKERFSLILESASTNQTSMYLCASSLAPIQDSPLHFGNGTRLTVT.

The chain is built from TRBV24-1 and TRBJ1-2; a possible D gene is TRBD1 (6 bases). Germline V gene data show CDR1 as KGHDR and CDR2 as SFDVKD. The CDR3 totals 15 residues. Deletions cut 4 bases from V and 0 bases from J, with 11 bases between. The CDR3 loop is CATSDRGGTNYGYTF. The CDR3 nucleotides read TGTGCCACCAGTGACCGAGGGGGAACTAACTATGGCTACACCTTC.

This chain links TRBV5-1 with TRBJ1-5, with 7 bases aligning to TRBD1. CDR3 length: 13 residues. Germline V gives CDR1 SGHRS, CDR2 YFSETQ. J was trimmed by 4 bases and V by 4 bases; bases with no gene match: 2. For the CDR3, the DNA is TGCGCCAGCAGCCCGGGACAGAATCAGCCCCAGCATTTT. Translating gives CASSPGQNQPQHF.

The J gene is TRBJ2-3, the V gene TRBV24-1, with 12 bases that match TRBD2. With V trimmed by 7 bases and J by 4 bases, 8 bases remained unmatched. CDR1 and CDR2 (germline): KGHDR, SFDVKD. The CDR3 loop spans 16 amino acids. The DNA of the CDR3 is TGTGCCACCAGCCCAGGACTAGCGGGAATTTCAGATACGCAGTATTTT. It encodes CATSPGLAGISDTQYF.

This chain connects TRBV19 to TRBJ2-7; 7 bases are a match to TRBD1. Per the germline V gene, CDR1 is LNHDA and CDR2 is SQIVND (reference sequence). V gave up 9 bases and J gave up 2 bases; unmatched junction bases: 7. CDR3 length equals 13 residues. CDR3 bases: TGTGCCAGCCGCCGCCAGGGGGCCTACGAGCAGTACTTC. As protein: CASRRQGAYEQYF.

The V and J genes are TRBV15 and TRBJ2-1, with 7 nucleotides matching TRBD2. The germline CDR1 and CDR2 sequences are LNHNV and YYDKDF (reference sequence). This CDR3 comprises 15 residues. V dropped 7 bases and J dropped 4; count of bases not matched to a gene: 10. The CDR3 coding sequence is TGTGCCACCAAGTCCCGACTAGCCGAATACAATGAGCAGTTCTTC. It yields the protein CATKSRLAEYNEQFF. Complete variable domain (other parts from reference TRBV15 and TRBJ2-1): DAMVIQNPRYQVTQFGKPVTLSCSQTLNHNVMYWYQQKSSQAPKLLFHYYDKDFNNEADTPDNFQSRRPNTSFCFLDIRSPGLGDTAMYLCATKSRLAEYNEQFFGPGTRLTVL.

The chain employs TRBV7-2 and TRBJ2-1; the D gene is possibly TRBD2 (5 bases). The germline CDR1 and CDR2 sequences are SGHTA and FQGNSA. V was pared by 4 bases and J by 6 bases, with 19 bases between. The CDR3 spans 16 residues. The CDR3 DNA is TGTGCCAGCAGCTGGCCGGGATCGGGAAGGCTCAATGAGCAGTTCTTC. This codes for CASSWPGSGRLNEQFF.

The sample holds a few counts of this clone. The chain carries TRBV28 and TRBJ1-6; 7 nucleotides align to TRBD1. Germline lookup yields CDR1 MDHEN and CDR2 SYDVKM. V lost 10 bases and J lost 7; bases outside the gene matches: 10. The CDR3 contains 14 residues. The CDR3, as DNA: TGTGCCACCTTGGGGGGACAGAAAAATTCACCCCTCCACTTT. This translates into CATLGGQKNSPLHF.

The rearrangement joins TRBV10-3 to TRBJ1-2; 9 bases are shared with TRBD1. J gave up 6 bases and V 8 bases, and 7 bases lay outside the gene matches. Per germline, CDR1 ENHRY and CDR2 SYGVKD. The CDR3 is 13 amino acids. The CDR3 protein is CAIQAGQGNGYTF. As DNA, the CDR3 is TGTGCCATCCAAGCGGGACAGGGTAATGGCTACACCTTC.

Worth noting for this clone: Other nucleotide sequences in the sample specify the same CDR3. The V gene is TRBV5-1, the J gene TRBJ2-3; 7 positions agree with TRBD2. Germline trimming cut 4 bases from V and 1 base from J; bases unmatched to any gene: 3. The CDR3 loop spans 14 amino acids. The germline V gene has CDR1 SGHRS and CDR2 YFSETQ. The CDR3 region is CASSLGGGTDTQYF. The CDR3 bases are TGCGCCAGCAGCCTTGGGGGGGGCACAGATACGCAGTATTTT.

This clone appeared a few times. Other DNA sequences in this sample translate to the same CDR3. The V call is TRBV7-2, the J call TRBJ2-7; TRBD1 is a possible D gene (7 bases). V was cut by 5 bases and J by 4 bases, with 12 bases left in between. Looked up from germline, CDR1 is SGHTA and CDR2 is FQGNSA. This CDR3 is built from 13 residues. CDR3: CASSPQGGYEQYF. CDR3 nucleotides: TGTGCCAGCAGCCCTCAGGGGGGATACGAGCAGTACTTC.

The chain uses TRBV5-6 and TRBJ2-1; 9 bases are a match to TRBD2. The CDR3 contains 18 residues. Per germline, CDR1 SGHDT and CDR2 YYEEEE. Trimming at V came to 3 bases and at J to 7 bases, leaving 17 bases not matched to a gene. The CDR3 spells CASSSLGWREGLGNEQFF. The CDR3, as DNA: TGTGCCAGCAGCTCCCTTGGGTGGCGGGAGGGATTGGGTAATGAGCAGTTCTTC.

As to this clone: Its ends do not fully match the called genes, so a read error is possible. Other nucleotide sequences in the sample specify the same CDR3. CDR3 bases: TGTGCCAGCAGCCAAGATGATAGGGACAGAGCCTTC. It translates to CASSQDDRDRAF. This chain uses TRBV3-1 (or the pseudogene TRBV3-2) with TRBJ2-7; TRBD1 agrees at 7 bases. Germline CDR1 LGHDT, CDR2 YNNKEL (reference sequence). The CDR3 has 12 residues.

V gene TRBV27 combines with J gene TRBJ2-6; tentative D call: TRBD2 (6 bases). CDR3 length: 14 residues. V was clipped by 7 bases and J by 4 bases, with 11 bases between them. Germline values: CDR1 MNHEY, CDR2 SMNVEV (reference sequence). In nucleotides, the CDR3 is TGTGCCAGCAAGGAGGGGAGCGGGGCCAACGTCCTGACTTTC. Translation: CASKEGSGANVLTF.